These T cell receptor beta chains were read from a single sample in a study of Ad26.COV2.S vaccination and SARS-CoV-2 variants. Profiled with immunoSEQ multiplex PCR; TCRdb holds only in-frame clones, not every one. This table holds over 110,000 clones, roughly 88% found once. The sequencing used peripheral blood, collected after recovery from COVID-19. These receptors came from a human donor who had recovered from COVID-19. The CDR3 runs from the conserved cysteine through the conserved F or W. A D gene is named only where the DNA matches it firmly. Only some rows state a clone size, as once, few, many or a class for expanded clones.

V gene	J gene	clone size	D gene	CDR3 DNA	CDR3 protein
TRBV7-9	TRBJ2-7	NA	NA	TGTGCCAGCAGCTCAGGGCCACGGGGAGACGAGCAGTACTTC	CASSSGPRGDEQYF
TRBV19	TRBJ2-1	NA	NA	TGTGCCAGTGCGCCGGGACCCTCCTACAATGAGCAGTTCTTC	CASAPGPSYNEQFF
TRBV6-2/TRBV6-3	TRBJ2-7	NA	NA	TGTGCCAGCAGTTACTCTCAGACCGCGCCCGGGACGCCTACCTACGAGCAGTACTTC	CASSYSQTAPGTPTYEQYF
TRBV28	TRBJ2-7	NA	TRBD1	TGTGCCAGCATCGGGACAGGGGCGCTCCCCCACGAGCAGTACTTC	CASIGTGALPHEQYF
TRBV27	TRBJ1-3	NA	NA	TGTGCCAGCAGTTTAGGGGGATCTGGAAACACCATATATTTT	CASSLGGSGNTIYF
TRBV6-5	TRBJ1-2	NA	NA	TGTGCCAGCAGTCGTGAACAGGGTTTCGGAGGCTACACCTTC	CASSREQGFGGYTF
TRBV7-9	TRBJ1-6	NA	TRBD1	TGTGCCAGCAGCACCACCGGGACAGAGACTTCACCCCTCCACTTT	CASSTTGTETSPLHF
TRBV16	TRBJ1-1	NA	NA	TGTGCCAGCAGCCAAGTCTACAGCATGAACACTGAAGCTTTCTTT	CASSQVYSMNTEAFF
TRBV27	TRBJ2-2	NA	TRBD1	TGTGCCAGCCGGTTGCCGGGACAGGGGGCCGGGGAGCTGTTTTTT	CASRLPGQGAGELFF
TRBV7-9	TRBJ2-3	NA	NA	TGTGCCAGCAGCTTTGGCACAGATACGCAGTATTTT	CASSFGTDTQYF
TRBV6-5	TRBJ2-7	NA	NA	TGTGCCAGCAGCGGGGGTAGGGTGTTCGGCTACGAGCAGTACTTC	CASSGGRVFGYEQYF
TRBV7-9	TRBJ1-1	few	TRBD1	TGTGCCGGCAGGGGGCAGAGGAACACTGAAGCTTTCTTT	CAGRGQRNTEAFF
TRBV5-1	TRBJ2-1	NA	NA	TGCGCCAGCAGCTCCATAGCTGGGCCCTACAATGAGCAGTTCTTC	CASSSIAGPYNEQFF
TRBV5-4	TRBJ2-5	NA	NA	TGTGCCAGCAGCCGGACAGTGTACCAAGAGACCCAGTACTTC	CASSRTVYQETQYF
TRBV15	TRBJ1-1	few	NA	TGTGCCACCAGCCTGCGGGCAGGGGAAGCTTTCTTT	CATSLRAGEAFF
TRBV2	TRBJ2-7	NA	NA	TGTGCCAGCAGTGAAAGGAACTGGCAGTCCTACGAGCAGTACTTC	CASSERNWQSYEQYF
TRBV28	TRBJ1-5	NA	NA	TGTGCCAGCAGGGGAAGAACAGGGTTGAGTCAGCCCCAGCATTTT	CASRGRTGLSQPQHF
TRBV11-2	TRBJ2-3	NA	NA	TGTGCCAGCAGCTTATGGGACGGTTCTAGCACAGATACGCAGTATTTT	CASSLWDGSSTDTQYF